This TCR beta chain was retrieved from a study of T cell responses to AZD1222 COVID-19 vaccine. Study-wide findings and caveats: Regions 160-218 and 743-854 held dominance among vaccine-associated CD4 TCRs, which spanned spike.

Germline CDR1 and CDR2: SEHNR and FQNEAQ (reference sequence). This CDR3 spans 16 amino acids. V lost 3 bases and J lost 4, with 18 bases in between. Comments on this clone: Its antigen is undetermined.

Clones were sequenced by immunoSEQ multiplex PCR, and TCRdb holds only the in-frame ones, with some missing. The table shows over 85,000 clones, with around 82% occurring only once. Sequences were derived from peripheral blood, sampled on day 0 of AZD1222 vaccination. This clonotype originated in an adult in good health. The rearrangement joins TRBV7-9 to TRBJ1-2; tentative D call: TRBD1 (6 bases). The CDR3 DNA follows: TGTGCCAGCAGCTTTGGAATTGGACAGCGAATCTATGGCTACACCTTC. Translation gives CASSFGIGQRIYGYTF.